This TCR beta chain was documented in a study of blood T cell repertoires in COVID-19. The method was immunoSEQ multiplex PCR; TCRdb's version includes in-frame clones alone and lacks a portion of them. The repertoire includes 200,000 to 250,000 clones, 70% to 90% of them detected once, and about 3% sits in the top ten. Sequencing used peripheral blood. The sequence was obtained from a man aged 18 to 29 with active or convalescent COVID-19.

CDR3 in DNA: TGTGCATGCAGGGAGGGAAGTGACGAGCAGTACTTC. Translated, it gives CACREGSDEQYF. This chain uses TRBV6-6 with TRBJ2-7; TRBD2 matches at 7 bases. This CDR3 spans 12 amino acids. Germline V gives CDR1 MNHNY, CDR2 SVGAGI (reference sequence).